The source of this T cell receptor beta chain is a study of cytomegalovirus exposure and HLA in healthy donors (dated by TCRdb to 2015 to 2018). For the study in its entirety: An earlier analysis of approximately 640 of the donors reported 250 to 350 Gb of sequence data and approximately 110 million unique TCR beta sequences from about 200 million T cells. Every discovery cohort repertoire had been produced on one sequencing platform. Typing coverage varied by locus: roughly 629-630 donors for A, B, C, DRB1 and DQB1; roughly 510 for DQA1; more than 600 for DPA1; under 490 for DPB1. On average, roughly 250,000 unique TCR beta nucleotide sequences were sequenced per donor among 398 genotyped donors of the cohort, with 15% to 20% of those sequences being non-productive. Both class I and class II loci were covered by HLA typing, at four-digit resolution. An early release that covered around 590 HLA-typed donors contained about 300 gigabases of sequencing data and about 93 million unique TCR sequences. An earlier analysis of 587 of the donors applied high-throughput TCR beta sequencing to assess whether each TCR beta V gene segment acted as functional or pseudogenic. The study combined high-throughput TCR immunosequencing, statistical association of individual TCRs with disease status, and machine learning to predict cytomegalovirus infection status. In addition to the first cohort of 650 to 750 subjects, a separate validation cohort of over 90 different subjects was used. Donor age, sex, ethnicity and CMV serostatus were compiled together with the repertoire data. The study used immunosequencing to profile the T cell repertoires of 600 to 850 subjects and linked those repertoires to cytomegalovirus serostatus. The study was designed to test whether signatures of past pathogen exposure could be identified by cataloging public T cell receptors. Among the approximately 420 genotyped donors, around 81% belonged to the genetic ancestry cluster associated with self-reported Caucasian donors. Rather than using new phenotypic data, the later analysis identified candidate immune exposures from TCR beta sequences and from how often those sequences occurred across donors. A later genetic analysis took genome-wide SNP genotypes for about three fifths of the roughly 700 donors and used that subset as a discovery cohort. In a later analysis, previously published TCR beta repertoires from 550 to 750 donors were re-analyzed and high-resolution HLA genotyping was added so that TCR occurrence patterns could be studied. Roughly five DR-DQ haplotypes were handled as single units for association and clustering, since linkage in the cohort was strong.

The library relied on the immunoSEQ multiplex PCR assay. A mixture of 60 forward primers for TCR Vbeta segments and 13 reverse primers for TCR Jbeta segments was used in the multiplex PCR. The CDR3 region of rearranged TCR beta genes was amplified from genomic DNA by a multiplex PCR assay. Amplified TCR beta libraries were sequenced as 87-base-pair reads on the Illumina HiSeq System. In the original analysis: A later analysis counted about 80 million unique TCR beta chains across the 600 to 850 repertoires, and some 12 million of these chains were shared by at least two donors. Raw reads were error-corrected and collapsed into unique sequences with a nearest-neighbor algorithm that merged closely related sequences to remove PCR and sequencing errors. To assign V, D and J gene segments, CDR3 sequences were aligned to IMGT reference sequences. For a sequence to be retained, at least a six-nucleotide match to both a V gene segment and a J gene segment was required. A rearrangement was called productive if the CDR3 had no stop codons and remained in frame with V and J, and every other rearrangement was called non-productive. Following IMGT convention, CDR3 was defined as the stretch from the second conserved V-encoded cysteine to the conserved J-encoded phenylalanine. Sequences without an unambiguous match to a single V gene segment were excluded from the earlier analysis of about 600 of the donors. In an earlier analysis of roughly 500 of the donors, V segments were called functional above 56.7% productive rearrangements and were called segregating when the between-donor standard deviation exceeded 5%. A statistical classification framework was built for diagnosing cytomegalovirus status from the catalog of TCR beta chain sequences. In a later analysis, V and J genes were assigned by comparing TCR nucleotide sequences against IMGT/GENE-DB human TR gene sequences. In a later analysis, CDR3 sequences and most-parsimonious VDJ recombination scenarios were assigned using the TCRdist pipeline. A later analysis defined each TCR beta chain by its CDR3 amino acid sequence plus V-gene family, and excluded reads lacking a unique V-gene family. As a way to deal with suspected cross-contamination and a sequencing artifact, a later analysis dropped nearly 600 nucleotide sequences that were highly shared and had low generation probability. For each public chain, a later analysis derived a clonal expansion index from normalized ranks of inferred template counts within each repertoire. In a later analysis, generation probabilities were computed with a VDJ recombination model fitted to out-of-frame rearrangements, and the resulting probabilities were checked against IGoR. Hypergeometric tests were used in a later analysis to score TCR-TCR, TCR-HLA and TCR-CMV co-occurrence, with a repertoire-size bias correction applied to the TCR pairs. A later analysis estimated false discovery rates by permuting HLA or CMV assignments 20 times. In a later analysis, co-occurring TCRs were grouped using DBSCAN, and TCRdist sequence similarity was added for clustering within HLA-allele-positive subsets. Repertoires with fewer than 30,000 or more than 120,000 public chains, plus five repertoires with anomalous nucleotide sharing, were excluded from co-occurrence clustering. Here the immuneACCESS table is served through TCRdb, limited to in-frame sequences with V and J called. Missing clones are a known gap in these copies; in checked studies unresolved V genes cover under half, and the rest lacks a known reason. V and J calls and clone size are given by that table; D and trimming were obtained from the DNA. This sample's clone table shows more than 90,000 clones. Together, the top ten hold 5.5% to 8% of the sample.

Results the study describes overall, beyond this receptor: In a later analysis, 16,951 TCR beta sequences were associated with specific HLA alleles at a false discovery rate of 0.05. In the study, around 160 TCR beta chains were listed as associated with cytomegalovirus. Sequencing depth was assumed to be roughly uniform across donors in the presence/absence analyses, though that assumption may not hold. Linkage disequilibrium might explain the correlated functional status among segregating V segments, but an unknown experimental factor could not be excluded. In a later analysis, most CMV-associated TCR beta chains were found to appear HLA-restricted, with HLA associations seemingly driven largely by CMV exposure. A few of the identified cytomegalovirus-associated TCR beta chains were confirmed in vitro to be specific for cytomegalovirus antigens. This cohort had only TCR beta chains sequenced, and the lack of alpha or paired-chain data limited which features could be detected. In an earlier analysis of some 640 of the donors, most TCR beta V segments were observed in productive rearrangements about 87% or about 30% of the time, broadly matching IMGT annotations. A group of highly shared sequence variants was considered likely to be a technical artifact of the sequencing pipeline. The classifier was reported to diagnose cytomegalovirus status with high specificity and sensitivity in both the original and validation cohorts. In a later analysis, HLA-associated TCR beta chains showed more clonal expansion and lower generation probabilities than non-associated chains that were equally common. The authors suggested that the approach could potentially be generalized to other disease states and immunological phenotypes. A later genetic analysis reported fewer N-insertions in productive TCRs among donors in an Asian-associated ancestry cluster than the roughly 720-donor mean. Immune exposure information for the cohort was limited to CMV serostatus. Assigning TCR associations to individual alleles was difficult when HLA alleles, especially DR and DQ, strongly co-occurred. Most TCR sequences were observed very rarely across donors, whereas some public TCRs were present in many individuals. A further reported finding was that TCR beta sequences accurately predicted the HLA-A and HLA-B alleles for most subjects in the first cohort. In a later analysis, several top co-occurrence clusters were reported to appear linked to parvovirus B19, influenza, CMV and Epstein-Barr virus. Because counts were too low, around 18 rarely observed V segments, including chromosome 9 orphons, were left out of the earlier analysis of about 620 of the donors. An association between a missense DCLRE1C variant and V-gene and J-gene trimming of TCR beta chains was found in a later genetic analysis and replicated in an independent cohort. In a later analysis, TCR association rates were found to vary across HLA loci, with the most associated TCRs seen for DRB1 alleles and the fewest for HLA-C alleles. Because HLA typing was missing for some donors at each locus, association tests included only the typed subset.

In total, approximately 700 healthy bone marrow donors made up the cohort. At the time of sampling, every cohort member was nominally healthy, though immune exposures that went unrecorded were likely present. The donor was CMV seropositive and was included in the group of some 290 seropositive cohort members. A peripheral blood sample was collected from each donor, and TCR beta sequencing was performed on peripheral blood mononuclear cells. The Qiagen DNeasy Blood Extraction Kit was used to extract genomic DNA from the blood cell samples. For this clone: Its antigen remains unidentified.

This clonotype was sampled from a man aged 40-49 years in good health and CMV-seropositive. Sequencing was done on a sample of PBMCs.

The nucleotides are TGCAGCCTTGGACTAGCGGGAGGGCCGGCCATGCCAGATACGCAGTATTTT. This is translated as CSLGLAGGPAMPDTQYF. The chain uses TRBV29-1 and TRBJ2-3; 15 bases in the junction line up with TRBD2. CDR1 SQVTM and CDR2 ANQGSEA are derived from the germline V gene. From V the trimming removes 8 bases and from J it removes 4 bases, while the gene matches leave 13 bases of the junction unaccounted for. The CDR3 runs 17 amino acids, cysteine and phenylalanine included. The sequence is cut down to CDR3 DNA, 51 bases in frame from base 1.